One sample yielded the 15 T cell receptor beta chains listed below, sequenced in a study of blood T cell repertoires in COVID-19. Here immunoSEQ multiplex PCR was the method, and the copy in TCRdb shows in-frame clones only, minus some. The data contain under 450,000 clones, around 86% of them singletons. Sequenced: PBMCs or T cells enriched from blood (not recorded which). Source of these receptors: a woman between 45 and 60 years old who had recovered from COVID-19.

This clone appeared a few times. The chain carries TRBV5-1 and TRBJ1-1, with D possibly matching TRBD1 (5 bases). V lost 0 bases and J lost 8, with 14 bases in between. Germline V CDR1 and CDR2: SGHRS, YFSETQ. The CDR3 contains 14 residues. The DNA for the CDR3 is TGCGCCAGCAGCTTGGGAAGTGGGGCGAGCGAAGCTTTCTTT. Translated: CASSLGSGASEAFF.

CDR3 nucleotide sequence: TGTGCCAGTACGCCCAGCGGGGGTTACGAGCAGTACTTC. This encodes CASTPSGGYEQYF. The J gene is TRBJ2-7, the V gene TRBV19; 8 nucleotides agree with TRBD2. J lost 4 bases, V lost 7 bases, and 6 bases had no gene match. The CDR3 runs to 13 residues. Germline V CDR1 and CDR2: LNHDA, SQIVND (reference sequence).

This clone was observed a few times. V gene TRBV5-5 combines with J gene TRBJ1-2; TRBD1 aligns across 7 bases. From germline, CDR1 is SGHKS and CDR2 YYEKEE (reference sequence). The junction had 13 bases not matched to a gene; V was cut back by 3 bases and J by 5 bases. This CDR3 region has 16 residues. The CDR3 nucleotides read TGTGCCAGCAGCTCGCTACCCACAGGGGAGACTTATGGCTACACCTTC. It translates to CASSSLPTGETYGYTF. Using reference TRBV5-5 and TRBJ1-2 for the parts outside the CDR3, the full variable domain is DAGVTQSPTHLIKTRGQQVTLRCSPISGHKSVSWYQQVLGQGPQFIFQYYEKEERGRGNFPDRFSARQFPNYSSELNVNALLLGDSALYLCASSSLPTGETYGYTFGSGTRLTVV.

This sequence joins TRBV6-6 and TRBJ2-3; no firm D call. This CDR3 spans 14 amino acids. The V gene lost 2 bases and the J gene lost 4 bases, with 10 bases spanning the gap. The germline V gene encodes CDR1 MNHNY and CDR2 SVGAGI (reference sequence). DNA of the CDR3: TGTGCCAGCAGTTACAACTCCAACTCAGATACGCAGTATTTT. It yields the protein CASSYNSNSDTQYF.

The rearrangement joins TRBV6-2 or TRBV6-3 to TRBJ2-7; 7 nucleotides line up with TRBD2. The CDR3 runs 16 residues. V shed 2 bases, J shed 7 bases, and the junction held 14 bases outside the gene matches. Germline CDR1 reads MNHEY; CDR2 reads SVGEGT. The CDR3 DNA follows: TGTGCCAGCAGTTACCCCTGGGCGGGAGAGGAGGGGGAGCAGTACTTC. As protein: CASSYPWAGEEGEQYF.

This rearrangement joins TRBV7-8 to TRBJ1-5, with a weak D call TRBD1 (5 bases). The germline V and J ends were trimmed by 1 base and 3 bases, with 13 bases remaining between them. Germline-derived CDR1 and CDR2 are SGHVS and FQNEAQ. This CDR3 spans 16 amino acids. CDR3 nucleotide sequence: TGTGCCAGCAGCTTAGAGGGGAAAACGTCCAATCAGCCCCAGCATTTT. Translation gives CASSLEGKTSNQPQHF.

The CDR3: CASSLVSRSTPSNYGYTF. CDR3 sequence (DNA): TGTGCCAGCAGCTTGGTCTCCAGATCGACTCCATCTAACTATGGCTACACCTTC. V is TRBV5-6 and J is TRBJ1-2; D is unclear. Per the germline V gene, CDR1 is SGHDT and CDR2 is YYEEEE. CDR3 length: 18 amino acids. The V and J ends lost 0 bases and 0 bases respectively, with 18 bases between them.

The V gene is TRBV5-5, the J gene TRBJ1-2, with a possible D match to TRBD1 (5 bases). CDR1 SGHKS and CDR2 YYEKEE come from the germline V gene (reference sequence). The CDR3 is made up of 14 amino acids. Trimming removed 0 bases from V and 7 bases from J, with 13 bases in between. The CDR3 DNA sequence: TGTGCCAGCAGCTTGGCTATTACGGGGGGTGGCTACACCTTC. As protein: CASSLAITGGGYTF.

The chain has TRBV9 and TRBJ1-5, with D hard to call. This CDR3 is built from 13 residues. Germline CDR1 and CDR2: SGDLS and YYNGEE. Trimming stripped 0 bases from V and 4 bases from J, with 5 bases between. DNA of the CDR3: TGTGCCAGCAGCGTAGCAGGAAATCAGCCCCAGCATTTT. It specifies CASSVAGNQPQHF.

The genes are TRBV3-1 (or the pseudogene TRBV3-2) and TRBJ2-4, with 8 positions matching TRBD1. V trimming: 2 bases; J trimming: 5 bases; junction bases outside the gene matches: 2. The CDR3 consists of 14 residues. Germline V gives CDR1 LGHDT, CDR2 YNNKEL (reference sequence). The CDR3 DNA follows: TGTGCCAGCAGCCAACGGGGACAGGAAAACATTCAGTACTTC. It yields the protein CASSQRGQENIQYF.

The rearrangement uses TRBV6-5 and TRBJ1-2; 7 nucleotides agree with TRBD1. The CDR3 contains 13 residues. Per the germline V gene, CDR1 is MNHEY and CDR2 is SVGAGI. V lost 7 bases to trimming and J lost 4 bases; unmatched junction nucleotides: 6. This CDR3 is CASTPGDSYGYTF. DNA for the CDR3: TGTGCCAGCACCCCGGGGGACAGCTATGGCTACACCTTC.

The chain has TRBV19 and TRBJ2-1; 9 bases line up with TRBD1. The CDR3 runs to 15 residues. CDR1 and CDR2 from the germline V gene are LNHDA and SQIVND (reference sequence). V dropped 6 bases and J dropped 2; count of bases not matched to a gene: 5. The CDR3, as DNA: TGTGCCAGTAGCGCGGGACAGGGACCCTACAATGAGCAGTTCTTC. This gives the protein CASSAGQGPYNEQFF.

The chain employs TRBV21-1 and TRBJ2-4; TRBD1 is the table's D call and was not checked against the DNA. TRBV21-1 is a known pseudogene. This CDR3 has 18 residues. CDR3 in DNA: TGTGCCAGCAGCAAAAGACCTCGGACAGGGAGAGCCAAAAACATTCAGTACTTC. It is translated as CASSKRPRTGRAKNIQYF.

The J gene is TRBJ1-5, the V gene TRBV19; D perhaps matches TRBD1 (5 bases). The CDR3 length is 15 residues. Germline V gene sequence: CDR1 LNHDA, CDR2 SQIVND (reference sequence). Trimming took 5 bases from V and 2 from J, leaving 13 bases between them. CDR3 sequence reads: CASSWREGGNQPQHF. CDR3 nucleotides: TGTGCCAGTAGTTGGAGGGAAGGGGGCAATCAGCCCCAGCATTTT.

The J gene is TRBJ1-1, the V gene TRBV24-1; 7 bases are shared with TRBD1. The CDR3 is made up of 20 amino acids. V shed 4 bases and J 4 bases; nucleotides not matched to a gene: 23. Germline-derived CDR1 and CDR2 are KGHDR and SFDVKD. CDR3 nucleotides: TGTGCCACCAGTGAGTGTTTAGGAGGGGGCGAAATTAAGCTCTGCACTGAAGCTTTCTTT. It translates to CATSECLGGGEIKLCTEAFF.